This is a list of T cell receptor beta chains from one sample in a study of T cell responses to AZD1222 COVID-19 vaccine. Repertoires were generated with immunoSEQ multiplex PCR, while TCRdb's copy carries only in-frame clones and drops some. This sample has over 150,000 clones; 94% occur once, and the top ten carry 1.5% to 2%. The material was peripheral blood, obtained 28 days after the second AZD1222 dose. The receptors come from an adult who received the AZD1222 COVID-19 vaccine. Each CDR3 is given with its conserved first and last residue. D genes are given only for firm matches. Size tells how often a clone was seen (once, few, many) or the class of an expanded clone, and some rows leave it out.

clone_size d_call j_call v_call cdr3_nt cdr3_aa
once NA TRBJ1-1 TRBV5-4 TGTGCTTACTCGCGGGGGGATAACTCGAACACTGAAGCTTTCTTT CAYSRGDNSNTEAFF
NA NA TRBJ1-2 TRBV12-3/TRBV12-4 TGTGCCAGCAGTTTATGGGGGGATGGCTACACCTTC CASSLWGDGYTF
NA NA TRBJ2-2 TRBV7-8 TGTGCCAGCAGCTTCATGGCAGGGGCAAGCACCGGGGAGCTGTTTTTT CASSFMAGASTGELFF
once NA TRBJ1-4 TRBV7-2 TGTGCCAGCAGCTTTGCAGGGGAAGAAAAACTGTTTTTT CASSFAGEEKLFF
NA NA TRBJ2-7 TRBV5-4 TGTGCCAGCAGCTTGGGGCTAACCCCCCACGAGCAGTACTTC CASSLGLTPHEQYF
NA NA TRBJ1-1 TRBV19 TGTGCCAGTAGTGTCCCGGGACTTGATCTAGCTTTCTTT CASSVPGLDLAFF
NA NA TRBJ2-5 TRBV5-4 TGTGCCAGCAGCTTGCTAGCGCCGGCAGAGACCCAGTACTTC CASSLLAPAETQYF
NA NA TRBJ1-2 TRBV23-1 TGCGCCAGCAGACACCGGGTCCCCAACTATGGCTACACCTTC CASRHRVPNYGYTF
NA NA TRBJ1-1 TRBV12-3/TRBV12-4 TGTGCCAGCAGTTTAAGCGCGGGGACTGAAGCTTTCTTT CASSLSAGTEAFF
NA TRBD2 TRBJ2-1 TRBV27 TGTGCCAGCAAAGCTTATTCTAGCGGGAGGTATGGTGAGCAGTTCTTC CASKAYSSGRYGEQFF
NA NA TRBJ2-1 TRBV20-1 TGCAGTGCTAGACGGGAAGCGATGCAGTTCTTC CSARREAMQFF
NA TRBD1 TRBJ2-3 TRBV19 TGTGCCAGTAGTATCCCGGCCCGGGCAGGGGGCTTGATAGATACGCAGTATTTT CASSIPARAGGLIDTQYF
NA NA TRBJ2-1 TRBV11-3 TGTGCCAGCAGCCTCCAGATGGGGGGTTACAATGAGCAGTTCTTC CASSLQMGGYNEQFF
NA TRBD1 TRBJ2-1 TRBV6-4 TGTGCCAGCAGTGACAGACAGGGGGGCCAGGACGATGAGCAGTTCTTC CASSDRQGGQDDEQFF
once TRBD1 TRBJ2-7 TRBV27 TGTGCCAGCAGTCTGGGACAGTACTACGAGCAGTACTTC CASSLGQYYEQYF
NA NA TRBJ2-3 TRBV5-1 TGCGCCAGCAGCTTGGGGACCATCAACACAGATACGCAGTATTTT CASSLGTINTDTQYF
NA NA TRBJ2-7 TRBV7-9 TGTGCCAGCAGCCAGGACCAGGGGGAGCAGTACTTC CASSQDQGEQYF
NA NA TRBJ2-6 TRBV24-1 TGTGCCACCAGTGATTCGACAGGCCCCAACGTCCTGACTTTC CATSDSTGPNVLTF
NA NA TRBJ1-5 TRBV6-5 TGTGCCAGCAGTCCCGGGGGCGCCTCCTACCAGCCCCAGCATTTT CASSPGGASYQPQHF
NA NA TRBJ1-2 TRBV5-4 TGTGCCAGCAGCTCGGACCTAGGGGGCTATGGCTACACCTTC CASSSDLGGYGYTF
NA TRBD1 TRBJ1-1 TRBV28 TGTGCCAGCAGCCCCAGTCCCGGGACAGGGGTGAACACTGAAGCTTTCTTT CASSPSPGTGVNTEAFF
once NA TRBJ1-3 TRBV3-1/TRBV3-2 TGTGCCAGCAGCCAAGTCGGGTTTGGCCTCTCTGGAAACACCATATATTTT CASSQVGFGLSGNTIYF
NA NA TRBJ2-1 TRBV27 TGTGCCAGCAGCCCAACCCCATCGTACAATGAGCAGTTCTTC CASSPTPSYNEQFF
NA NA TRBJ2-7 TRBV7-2 TGTGCCAGCAGCTTAGGGACCGTAAGCTCCTACGAGCAGTACTTC CASSLGTVSSYEQYF